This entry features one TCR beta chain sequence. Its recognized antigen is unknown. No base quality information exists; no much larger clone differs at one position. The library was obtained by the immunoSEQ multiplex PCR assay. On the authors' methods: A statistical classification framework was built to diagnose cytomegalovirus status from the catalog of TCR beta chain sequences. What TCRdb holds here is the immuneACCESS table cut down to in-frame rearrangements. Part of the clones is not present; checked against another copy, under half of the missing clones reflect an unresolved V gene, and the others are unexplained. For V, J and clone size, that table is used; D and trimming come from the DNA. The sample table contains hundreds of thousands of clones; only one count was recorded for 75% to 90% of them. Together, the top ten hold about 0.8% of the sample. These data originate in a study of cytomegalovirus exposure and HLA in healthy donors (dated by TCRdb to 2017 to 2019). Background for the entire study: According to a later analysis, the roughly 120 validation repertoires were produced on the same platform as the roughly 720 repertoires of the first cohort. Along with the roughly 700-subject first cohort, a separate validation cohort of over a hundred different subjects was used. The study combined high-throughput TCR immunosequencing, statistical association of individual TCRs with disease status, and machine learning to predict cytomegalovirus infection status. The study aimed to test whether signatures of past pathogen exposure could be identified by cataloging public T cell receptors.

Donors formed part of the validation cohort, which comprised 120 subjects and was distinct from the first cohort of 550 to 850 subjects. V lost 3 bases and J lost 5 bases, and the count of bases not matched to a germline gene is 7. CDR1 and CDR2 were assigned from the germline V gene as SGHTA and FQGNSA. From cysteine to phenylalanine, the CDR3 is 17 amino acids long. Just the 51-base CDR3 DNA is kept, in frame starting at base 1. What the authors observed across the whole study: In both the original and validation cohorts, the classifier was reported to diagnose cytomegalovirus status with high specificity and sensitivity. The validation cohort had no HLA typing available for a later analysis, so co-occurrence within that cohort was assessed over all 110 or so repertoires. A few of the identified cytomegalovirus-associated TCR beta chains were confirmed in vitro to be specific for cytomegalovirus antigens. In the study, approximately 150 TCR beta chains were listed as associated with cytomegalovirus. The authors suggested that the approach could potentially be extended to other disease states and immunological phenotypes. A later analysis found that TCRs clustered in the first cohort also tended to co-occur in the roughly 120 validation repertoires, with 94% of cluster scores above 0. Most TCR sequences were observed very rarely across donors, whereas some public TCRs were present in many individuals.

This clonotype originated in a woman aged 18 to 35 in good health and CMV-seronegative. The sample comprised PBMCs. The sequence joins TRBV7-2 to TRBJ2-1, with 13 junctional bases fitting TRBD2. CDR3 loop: CASSLWTSGRVDNEQFF. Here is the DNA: TGTGCCAGCAGCTTGTGGACTAGCGGGAGAGTGGACAATGAGCAGTTCTTC.